This TCR beta chain was obtained from a study of T cell responses to AZD1222 COVID-19 vaccine. V gave up 0 bases and J gave up 6 bases, with 14 bases separating them. CDR1 is SGHDN, CDR2 FVKESK, per germline. CDR3 length: 16 residues. TCRdb's table, derived via immunoSEQ multiplex PCR, lists solely in-frame clones and lacks some. Seen here are about 120,000 clones, 75% to 90% observed once, and the top ten hold 5.5% to 7%. The TCR comes from an adult in good health. The chain carries TRBV14 and TRBJ2-2; D may be TRBD1 or TRBD2 (6 bases each). The material sequenced was peripheral blood, taken on day 0 of AZD1222 vaccination. The CDR3 is CASSQERGARPGELFF. DNA for the CDR3: TGTGCCAGCAGCCAAGAAAGGGGGGCGCGGCCCGGGGAGCTGTTTTTT.